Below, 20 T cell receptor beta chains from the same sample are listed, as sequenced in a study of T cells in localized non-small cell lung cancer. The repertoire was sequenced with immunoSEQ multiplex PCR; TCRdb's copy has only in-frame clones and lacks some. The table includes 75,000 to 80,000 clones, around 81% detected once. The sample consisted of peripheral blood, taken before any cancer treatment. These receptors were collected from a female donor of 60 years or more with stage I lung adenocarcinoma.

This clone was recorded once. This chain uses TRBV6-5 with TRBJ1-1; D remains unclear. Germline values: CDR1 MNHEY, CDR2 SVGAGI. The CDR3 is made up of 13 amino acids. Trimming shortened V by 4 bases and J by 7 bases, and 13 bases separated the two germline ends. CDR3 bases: TGTGCCAGCAGTTCACTGAGGTGGAATGAAGCTTTCTTT. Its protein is CASSSLRWNEAFF.

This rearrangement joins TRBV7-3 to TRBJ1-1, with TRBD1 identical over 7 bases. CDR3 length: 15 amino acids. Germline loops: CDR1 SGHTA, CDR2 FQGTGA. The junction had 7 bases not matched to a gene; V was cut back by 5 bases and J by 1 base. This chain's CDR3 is CASSIPGQRNTEAFF. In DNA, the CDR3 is TGTGCCAGCAGCATCCCGGGACAGAGGAACACTGAAGCTTTCTTT. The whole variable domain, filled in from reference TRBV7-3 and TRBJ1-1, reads GAGVSQTPSNKVTEKGKYVELRCDPISGHTALYWYRQSLGQGPEFLIYFQGTGAADDSGLPNDRFFAVRPEGSVSTLKIQRTERGDSAVYLCASSIPGQRNTEAFFGQGTRLTVV.

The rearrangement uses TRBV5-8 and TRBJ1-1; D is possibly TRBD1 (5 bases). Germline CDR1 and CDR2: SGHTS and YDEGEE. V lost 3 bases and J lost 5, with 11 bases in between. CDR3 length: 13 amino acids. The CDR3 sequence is CASSSVGRTEAFF. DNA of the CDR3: TGTGCCAGCAGCTCGGTGGGGCGAACTGAAGCTTTCTTT.

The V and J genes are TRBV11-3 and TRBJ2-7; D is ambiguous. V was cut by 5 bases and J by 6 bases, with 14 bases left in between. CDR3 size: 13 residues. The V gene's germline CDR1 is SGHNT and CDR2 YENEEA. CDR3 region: CASSPQSSGEQYF. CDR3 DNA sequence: TGTGCCAGCAGCCCGCAGAGCTCGGGCGAGCAGTACTTC.

The CDR3 sequence is CASSLAGIPNYGYTF. CDR3 nucleotides: TGTGCCAGCAGCTTAGCCGGTATTCCTAACTATGGCTACACCTTC. V gene TRBV11-2 combines with J gene TRBJ1-2; no clear D. Trimming removed 1 base at V and 0 bases at J, with 9 bases between. The CDR3 has 15 residues. Germline assignment: CDR1 SGHAT and CDR2 FQNNGV.

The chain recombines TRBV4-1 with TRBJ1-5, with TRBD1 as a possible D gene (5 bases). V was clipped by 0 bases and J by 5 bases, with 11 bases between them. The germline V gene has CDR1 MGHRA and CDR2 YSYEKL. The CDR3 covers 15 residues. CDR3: CASSQEIGAYQPQHF. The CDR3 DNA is TGCGCCAGCAGCCAAGAAATAGGGGCGTATCAGCCCCAGCATTTT.

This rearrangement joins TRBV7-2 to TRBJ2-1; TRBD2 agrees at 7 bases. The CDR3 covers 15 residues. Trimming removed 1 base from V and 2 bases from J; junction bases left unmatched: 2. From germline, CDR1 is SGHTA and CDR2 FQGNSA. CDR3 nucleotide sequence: TGTGCCAGCAGCTTAGTTGGGGGGGCCTACAATGAGCAGTTCTTC. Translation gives CASSLVGGAYNEQFF.

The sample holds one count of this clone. Here the CDR3 reads CASSPTYNEQFF. CDR3 DNA sequence: TGTGCCAGCAGCCCCACCTACAATGAGCAGTTCTTC. This chain uses TRBV7-2 with TRBJ2-1, with D unclear. With 5 bases removed from V and 2 bases from J, the gap between germline ends came to 4 bases. Per the germline V gene, CDR1 is SGHTA and CDR2 is FQGNSA. The CDR3 runs 12 residues.

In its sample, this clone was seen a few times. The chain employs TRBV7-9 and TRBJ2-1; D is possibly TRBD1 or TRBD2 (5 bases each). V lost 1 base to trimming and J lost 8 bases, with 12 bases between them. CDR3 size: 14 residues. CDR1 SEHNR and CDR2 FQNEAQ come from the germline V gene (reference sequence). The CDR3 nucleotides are TGTGCCAGCAGCTTAGGGGACCCACCTTATGAGCAGTTCTTC. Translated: CASSLGDPPYEQFF.

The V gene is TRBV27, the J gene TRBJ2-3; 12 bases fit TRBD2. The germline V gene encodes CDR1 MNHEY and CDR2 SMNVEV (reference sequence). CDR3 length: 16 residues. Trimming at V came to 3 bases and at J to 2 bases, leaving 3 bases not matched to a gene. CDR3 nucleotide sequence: TGTGCCAGCAGTTTGGGACTAGCGGGCTTCACAGATACGCAGTATTTT. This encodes CASSLGLAGFTDTQYF.

CDR3 residues: CASSVSRATDTQYF. The CDR3 region has the DNA TGTGCCAGCAGTGTTTCCCGCGCCACAGATACGCAGTATTTT. The chain recombines TRBV2 with TRBJ2-3; no clear D. V lost 4 bases and J lost 2, with 10 bases in between. Germline-derived CDR1 and CDR2 are SNHLY and FYNNEI. The CDR3 covers 14 residues. The variable domain in full, with the rest retrieved from reference TRBV2 and TRBJ2-3, is EPEVTQTPSHQVTQMGQEVILRCVPISNHLYFYWYRQILGQKVEFLVSFYNNEISEKSEIFDDQFSVERPDGSNFTLKIRSTKLEDSAMYFCASSVSRATDTQYFGPGTRLTVL.

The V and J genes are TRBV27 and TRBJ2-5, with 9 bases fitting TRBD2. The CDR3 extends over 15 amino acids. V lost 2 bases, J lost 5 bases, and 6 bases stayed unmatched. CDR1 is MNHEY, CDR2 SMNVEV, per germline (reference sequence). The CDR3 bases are TGTGCCAGCAGTTTAGCGGGGGGGGCCCCGGAGACCCAGTACTTC. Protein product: CASSLAGGAPETQYF.

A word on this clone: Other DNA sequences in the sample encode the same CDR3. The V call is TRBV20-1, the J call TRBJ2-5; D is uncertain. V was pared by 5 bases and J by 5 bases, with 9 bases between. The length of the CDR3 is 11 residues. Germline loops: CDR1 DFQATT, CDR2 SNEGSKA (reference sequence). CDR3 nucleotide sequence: TGCAGTGCTTTACGTGGCGAGACCCAGTACTTC. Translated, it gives CSALRGETQYF.

Written as DNA, the CDR3 is TGCGCCAGCAGCTTGGCGGCTATTAGGGGTCACGAGCAGTACTTC. Translating it yields CASSLAAIRGHEQYF. The chain joins TRBV5-1 to TRBJ2-7, with D perhaps TRBD1 (5 bases). CDR3 size: 15 residues. Germline values: CDR1 SGHRS, CDR2 YFSETQ. Trimming took 0 bases from V and 5 from J, leaving 15 bases between them.

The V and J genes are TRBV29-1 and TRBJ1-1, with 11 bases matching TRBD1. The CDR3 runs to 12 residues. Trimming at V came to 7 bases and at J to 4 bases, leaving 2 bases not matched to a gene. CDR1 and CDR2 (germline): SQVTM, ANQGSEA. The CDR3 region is CSGGQGATEAFF. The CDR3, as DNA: TGCAGCGGTGGACAGGGGGCCACTGAAGCTTTCTTT.

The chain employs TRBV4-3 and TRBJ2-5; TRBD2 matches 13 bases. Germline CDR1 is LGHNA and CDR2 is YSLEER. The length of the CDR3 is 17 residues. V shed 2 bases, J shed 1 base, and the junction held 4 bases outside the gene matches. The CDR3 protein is CASSQRLAGGVQETQYF. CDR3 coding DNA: TGCGCCAGCAGCCAAAGACTAGCGGGGGGCGTCCAAGAGACCCAGTACTTC.

In DNA form, the CDR3 reads TGTGCCAGCAGGGTGCTAGCCCCAGATACGCAGTATTTT. Translating gives CASRVLAPDTQYF. The V and J genes are TRBV6-1 and TRBJ2-3, with a weak D call TRBD2 (5 bases). This CDR3 is 13 amino acids long. V gave up 6 bases and J gave up 4 bases, with 11 bases separating them. Germline V gives CDR1 MNHNS, CDR2 SASEGT.

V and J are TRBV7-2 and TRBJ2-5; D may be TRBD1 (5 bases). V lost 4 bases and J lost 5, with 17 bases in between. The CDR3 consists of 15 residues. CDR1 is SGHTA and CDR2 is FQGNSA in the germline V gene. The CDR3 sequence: CASSYVGRVGETQYF. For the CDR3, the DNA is TGTGCCAGCAGCTACGTCGGCAGGGTGGGGGAGACCCAGTACTTC.

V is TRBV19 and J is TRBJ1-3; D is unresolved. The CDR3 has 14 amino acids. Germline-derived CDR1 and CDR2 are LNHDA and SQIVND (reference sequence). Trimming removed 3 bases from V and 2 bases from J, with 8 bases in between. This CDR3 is CASSISGAGNTIYF. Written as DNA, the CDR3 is TGTGCCAGTAGTATTAGTGGGGCTGGAAACACCATATATTTT.

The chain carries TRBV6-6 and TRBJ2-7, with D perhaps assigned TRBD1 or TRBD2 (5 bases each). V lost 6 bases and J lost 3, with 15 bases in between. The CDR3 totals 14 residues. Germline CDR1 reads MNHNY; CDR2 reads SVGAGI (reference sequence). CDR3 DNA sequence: TGTGCCAGCAGCCCCGGGGCAGGGAGCTACGAGCAGTACTTC. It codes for CASSPGAGSYEQYF.